This T cell receptor beta chain was observed in a study of neurological immune-mediated disorders. Findings of the study overall: None of the CDR3 amino acid sequences of expanded clones were shared across subjects, and this suggested private repertoires in all groups.

CDR3 length: 14 amino acids. Germline values: CDR1 DFQATT, CDR2 SNEGSKA (reference sequence). Trimming left V 1 base short and J 2 bases short, with 10 bases between. By share, this clonotype counts as medium-sized. No antigen is known for it. 2 million PBMCs stored at -80 C were the source of the unsorted libraries. Via MiXCR, TCRdb re-called the 5' RACE reads, giving one row per CDR3 protein. The repertoire holds about 50,000 distinct CDR3 sequences, with 9% to 12% as singletons. The TCR was taken from a man aged 70 or older with HTLV-1-associated myelopathy (HAM/TSP). The source material was PBMCs. The rearrangement joins TRBV20-1 to TRBJ2-3; D may be TRBD1 (5 bases). CDR3 sequence (DNA): TGCAGTGCTAGAGTCAGGGTTGACACAGATACGCAGTATTTT. Protein sequence: CSARVRVDTDTQYF.